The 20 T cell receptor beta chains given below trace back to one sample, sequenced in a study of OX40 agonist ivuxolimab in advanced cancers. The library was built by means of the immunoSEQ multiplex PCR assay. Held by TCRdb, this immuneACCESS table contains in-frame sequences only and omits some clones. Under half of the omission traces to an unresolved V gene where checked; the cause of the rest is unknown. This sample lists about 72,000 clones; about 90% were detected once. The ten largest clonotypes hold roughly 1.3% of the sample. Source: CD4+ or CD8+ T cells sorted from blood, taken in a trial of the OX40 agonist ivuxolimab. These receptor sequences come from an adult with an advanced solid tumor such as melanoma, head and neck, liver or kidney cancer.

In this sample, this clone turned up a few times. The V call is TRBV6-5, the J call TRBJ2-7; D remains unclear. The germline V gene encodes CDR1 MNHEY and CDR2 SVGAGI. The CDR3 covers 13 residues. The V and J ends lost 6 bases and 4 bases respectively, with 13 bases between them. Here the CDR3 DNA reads TGTGCCAGCAGAAAGAGGTCGAGTTACGAGCAGTACTTC. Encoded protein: CASRKRSSYEQYF.

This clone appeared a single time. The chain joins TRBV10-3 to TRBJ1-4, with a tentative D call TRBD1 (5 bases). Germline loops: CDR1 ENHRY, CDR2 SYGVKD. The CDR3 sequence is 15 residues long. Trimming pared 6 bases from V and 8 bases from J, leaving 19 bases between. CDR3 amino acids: CAISDGTSGIEKLFF. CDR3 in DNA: TGTGCCATCAGCGATGGGACCTCCGGCATAGAAAAACTGTTTTTT.

The CDR3: CASSQGGEGSYNEQFF. The CDR3 nucleotides are TGTGCCAGCAGCCAGGGAGGGGAAGGGTCCTACAATGAGCAGTTCTTC. The chain links TRBV5-4 to TRBJ2-1, with 7 bases aligning to TRBD2. Germline CDR1 is SGHNT and CDR2 is YYREEE (reference sequence). This CDR3 has 16 residues. V lost 4 bases to trimming and J lost 1 base; unmatched junction nucleotides: 8.

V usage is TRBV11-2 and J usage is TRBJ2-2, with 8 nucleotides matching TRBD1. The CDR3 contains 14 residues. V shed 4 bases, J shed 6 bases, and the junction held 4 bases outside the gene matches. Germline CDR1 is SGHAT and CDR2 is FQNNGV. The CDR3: CASSSRTGSGELFF. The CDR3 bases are TGTGCCAGCAGCTCCCGGACAGGGTCCGGGGAGCTGTTTTTT.

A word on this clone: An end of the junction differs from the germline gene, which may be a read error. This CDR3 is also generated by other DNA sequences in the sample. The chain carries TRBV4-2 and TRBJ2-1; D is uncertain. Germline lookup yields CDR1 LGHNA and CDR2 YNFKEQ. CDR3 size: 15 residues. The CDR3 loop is CATRQAVSSYNEQFF. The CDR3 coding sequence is TGTGCCACCAGGCAGGCCGTAAGCTCCTACAATGAGCAATTCTTC.

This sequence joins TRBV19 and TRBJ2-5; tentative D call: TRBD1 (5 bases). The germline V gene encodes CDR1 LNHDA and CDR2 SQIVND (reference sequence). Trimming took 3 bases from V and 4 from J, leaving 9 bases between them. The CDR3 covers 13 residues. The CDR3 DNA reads TGTGCCAGTAGTATTCAGGGTGGAGAGACCCAGTACTTC. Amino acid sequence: CASSIQGGETQYF.

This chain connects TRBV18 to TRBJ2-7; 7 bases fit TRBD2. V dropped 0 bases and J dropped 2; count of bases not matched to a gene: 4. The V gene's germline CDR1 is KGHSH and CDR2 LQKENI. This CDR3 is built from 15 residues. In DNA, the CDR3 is TGTGCCAGCTCACCACCGGGGACTACAACCTACGAGCAGTACTTC. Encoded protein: CASSPPGTTTYEQYF.

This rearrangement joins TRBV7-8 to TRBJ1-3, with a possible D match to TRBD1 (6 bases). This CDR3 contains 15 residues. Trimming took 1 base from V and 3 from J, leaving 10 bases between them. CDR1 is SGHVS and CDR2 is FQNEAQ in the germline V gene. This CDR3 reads CASSLVQGRGNTIYF. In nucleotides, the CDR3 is TGTGCCAGCAGCTTAGTACAGGGACGTGGAAACACCATATATTTT.

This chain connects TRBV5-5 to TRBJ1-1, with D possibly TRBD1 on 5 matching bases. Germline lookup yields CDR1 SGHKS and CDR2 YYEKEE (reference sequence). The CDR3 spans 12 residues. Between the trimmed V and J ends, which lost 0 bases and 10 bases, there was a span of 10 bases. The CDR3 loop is CASSLGQGAAFF. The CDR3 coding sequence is TGTGCCAGCAGCTTGGGGCAGGGTGCAGCTTTCTTT.

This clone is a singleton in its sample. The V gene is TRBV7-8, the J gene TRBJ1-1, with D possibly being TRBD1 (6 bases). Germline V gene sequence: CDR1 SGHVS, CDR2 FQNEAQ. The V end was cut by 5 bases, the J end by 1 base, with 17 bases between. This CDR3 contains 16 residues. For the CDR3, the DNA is TGTGCCAGCAGCCCCCTAGGTGGAGGGGGGAACACTGAAGCTTTCTTT. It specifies CASSPLGGGGNTEAFF.

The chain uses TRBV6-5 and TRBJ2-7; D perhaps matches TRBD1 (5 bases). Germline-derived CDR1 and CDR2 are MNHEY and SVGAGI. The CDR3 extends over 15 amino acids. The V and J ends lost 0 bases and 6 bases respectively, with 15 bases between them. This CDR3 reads CASSYSNRLFGEQYF. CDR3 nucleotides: TGTGCCAGCAGTTACTCGAACAGGTTATTCGGCGAGCAGTACTTC.

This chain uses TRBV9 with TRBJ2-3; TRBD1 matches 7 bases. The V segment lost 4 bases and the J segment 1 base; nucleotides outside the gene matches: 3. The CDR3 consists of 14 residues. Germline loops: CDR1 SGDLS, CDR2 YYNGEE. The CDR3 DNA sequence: TGTGCCAGCAGCCCAGGGGGTGGCACAGATACGCAGTATTTT. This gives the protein CASSPGGGTDTQYF. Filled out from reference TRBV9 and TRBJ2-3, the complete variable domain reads DSGVTQTPKHLITATGQRVTLRCSPRSGDLSVYWYQQSLDQGLQFLIQYYNGEERAKGNILERFSAQQFPDLHSELNLSSLELGDSALYFCASSPGGGTDTQYFGPGTRLTVL.

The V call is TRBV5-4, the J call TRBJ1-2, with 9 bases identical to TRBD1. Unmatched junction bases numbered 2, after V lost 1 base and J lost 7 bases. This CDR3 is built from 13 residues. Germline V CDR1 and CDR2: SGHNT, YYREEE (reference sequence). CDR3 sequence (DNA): TGTGCCAGCAGCTTGACAGGGGGCATTGGCTACACCTTC. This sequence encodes CASSLTGGIGYTF.

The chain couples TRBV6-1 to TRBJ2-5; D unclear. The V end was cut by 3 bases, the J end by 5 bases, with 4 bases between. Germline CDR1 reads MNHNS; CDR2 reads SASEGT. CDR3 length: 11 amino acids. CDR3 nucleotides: TGTGCCAGCAGTGAGGTGGAGACCCAGTACTTC. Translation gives CASSEVETQYF.

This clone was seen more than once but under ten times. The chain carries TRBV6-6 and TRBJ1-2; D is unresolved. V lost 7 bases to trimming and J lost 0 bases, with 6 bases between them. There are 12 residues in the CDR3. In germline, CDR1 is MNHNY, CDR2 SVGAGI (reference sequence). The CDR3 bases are TGTGCCAGCATTGGCTCTAACTATGGCTACACCTTC. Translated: CASIGSNYGYTF.

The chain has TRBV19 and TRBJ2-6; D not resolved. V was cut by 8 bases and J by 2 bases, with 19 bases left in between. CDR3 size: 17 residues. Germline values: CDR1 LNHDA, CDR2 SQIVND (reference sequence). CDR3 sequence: CASGSRESQPGANVLTF. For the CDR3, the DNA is TGTGCCAGTGGCAGTAGAGAATCGCAACCTGGGGCCAACGTCCTGACTTTC. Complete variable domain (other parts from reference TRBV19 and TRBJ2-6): DGGITQSPKYLFRKEGQNVTLSCEQNLNHDAMYWYRQDPGQGLRLIYYSQIVNDFQKGDIAEGYSVSREKKESFPLTVTSAQKNPTAFYLCASGSRESQPGANVLTFGAGSRLTVL.

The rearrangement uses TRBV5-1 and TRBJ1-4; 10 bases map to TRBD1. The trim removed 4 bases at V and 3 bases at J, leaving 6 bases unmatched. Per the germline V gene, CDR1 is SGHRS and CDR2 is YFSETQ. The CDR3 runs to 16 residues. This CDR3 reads CASSRDRGGSNEKLFF. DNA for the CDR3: TGCGCCAGCAGCAGGGACAGGGGAGGTTCTAATGAAAAACTGTTTTTT.

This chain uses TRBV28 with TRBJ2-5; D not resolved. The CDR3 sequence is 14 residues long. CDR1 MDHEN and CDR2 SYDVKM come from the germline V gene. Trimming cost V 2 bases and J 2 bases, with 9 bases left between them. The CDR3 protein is CASSLRETQETQYF. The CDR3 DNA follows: TGTGCCAGCAGTTTAAGGGAAACTCAAGAGACCCAGTACTTC.

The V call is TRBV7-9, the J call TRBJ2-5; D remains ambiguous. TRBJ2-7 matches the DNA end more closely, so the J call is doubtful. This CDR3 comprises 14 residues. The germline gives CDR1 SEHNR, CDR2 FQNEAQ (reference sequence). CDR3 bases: TGTGCCAGCAGCCCCCCCCGTCATTCCGACGAGCAGTACTTC. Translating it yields CASSPPRHSDEQYF.

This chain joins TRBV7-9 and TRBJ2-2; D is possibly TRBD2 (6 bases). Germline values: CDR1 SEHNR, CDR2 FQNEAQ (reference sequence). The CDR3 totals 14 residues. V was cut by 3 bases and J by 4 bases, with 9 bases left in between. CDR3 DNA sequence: TGTGCCAGCAGCTTGGTAGCGGTCACCGGGGAGCTGTTTTTT. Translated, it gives CASSLVAVTGELFF.